This record covers a single TCR beta chain. Its antigen remains undetermined. No much larger clonotype is one base removed from it; base qualities were not supplied. Library prep was done by multiplex PCR. Data came from an Illumina HiSeq 4000. CDR3 regions were amplified by Arm-PCR with iRepertoire HTBI primers to construct TCR beta libraries. PCR products were gel purified before sequencing. Regarding the original processing steps: Gene usage analysis of CDR3 amino acid clonotypes used the 62 TRBV and 14 to 15 TRBJ segments found across samples. COPE and FqMerger were used to merge filtered high-quality paired reads into contigs. BLAST was used to align contigs to IMGT TRBV, TRBD and TRBJ reference genes, with CDR3 defined following IMGT. Any clonotype with a frequency above 0.1% was counted as a highly expanded clone. Shannon entropy served as the measure of repertoire diversity, while the Gini coefficient captured V-J evenness. Clonotypes shared by more than one individual were considered public. TCRdb reprocessed the public reads (quality trimming at Q25 with fastp, clone calling with MiXCR) and kept in-frame beta chains. Identical CDR3 protein sequences are pooled into one entry, listed with their most common genes and DNA. These V and J calls rely on TCRdb rather than the paper's analysis. The sample includes around 240,000 distinct CDR3 sequences, with about 18% observed a single time. 12% to 15% of the sample goes to the ten largest clones.

According to the study, the label for this sample's time point signals: newly diagnosed GD, antithyroid drugs for less than 3 months. For both TCR sequencing and RNA sequencing, RNA was extracted from PBMCs using TRIzol. The diagnosis of Graves' disease followed American Thyroid Association guidelines. Patients were recruited from an endocrinology department in Xi'an, China. Each patient gave 9 to 10 milliliters of peripheral blood, collected in an EDTA anticoagulant tube. Ficoll Paque Plus density gradient separation was used to isolate PBMCs, and no further T cell sorting was performed. An Agilent 2100 Bioanalyzer and agarose gel were used to check RNA quality, and a NanoDrop 2000 was used to measure RNA concentration. This entry is derived from a study of regulatory T cells in long-lasting Graves disease (dated by TCRdb to 2020 to 2023). A note on the overall study: Newly diagnosed Graves' disease patients had taken antithyroid drugs for less than 3 months. Persistent Graves' disease patients were compared with newly diagnosed Graves' disease patients by peripheral blood TCR sequencing and RNA sequencing. The study took place in China and was registered as a clinical trial. A total of some 33 samples were covered by TCR sequencing, comprising some 13 persistent and around 20 newly diagnosed Graves' disease patients. Overall study results and their limits: Persistent Graves' disease patients showed lower TCR Shannon entropy and fewer highly expanded clones than newly diagnosed patients, suggesting clonal expansion. The study examined only peripheral blood because the primary lesion, thyroid tissue, could not be accessed. Persistent disease showed preferential use of TRBV28, TRBJ1-2 and TRBJ2-5, whereas newly diagnosed disease favored TRBV20-1 and TRBJ2-1. Persistent patients shared more public clonotypes among themselves (around 3,000) than newly diagnosed patients did (about 970). Sequencing and analysis were restricted to the TCR beta chain. As a limitation, the authors acknowledged that the small sample size may reduce accuracy.

V was cut back by 6 bases and J by 2 bases, leaving a gap of 19 bases between them. From the cysteine through the phenylalanine, the CDR3 covers 16 amino acids. Only CDR3 DNA is held: 48 bases, read in frame from base 1. According to the germline V gene (reference sequence), CDR1 reads SEHNR and CDR2 reads FQNEAQ. In addition, the sample was reused for a study of T cells in Graves' hyperthyroidism and ophthalmopathy. That second report states: Stable Graves' hyperthyroidism was defined as no progression to ophthalmopathy during 18 months of follow-up. The hyperthyroidism patients were between 18 and 65 years old and newly diagnosed, with a disease duration of less than 2 months. Exclusion was applied to patients with uncontrolled infections, other autoimmune diseases, pregnancy or lactation. Diagnoses were established on the basis of clinical symptoms, serum thyroxine and TRAb, thyroid ultrasound, and orbital computed tomography. A first-round RT-PCR of the TCR CDR3 used the HTBI primer set with the Qiagen OneStep RT-PCR kit. Most expanded thyroid clonotypes (frequency above 0.001) were also detected in blood, a finding suggesting that blood repertoires may reflect thyroid immune responses. In cross-validation, a model built on a 13 V-J signature told ophthalmopathy apart from stable hyperthyroidism with 85% to 90% sensitivity and about 81% specificity, and in testing the same model reached 80%/75%. In validation, the model predicted progression to ophthalmopathy a median of around 6.5 months before onset, with approximately 71% sensitivity and about 75% specificity. To identify distinguishing TCR V-J signatures, a discovery cohort of 90 to 100 patients was used, comprising some 45 with Graves' ophthalmopathy and 57 with stable Graves' hyperthyroidism. An independent validation cohort of 18 to 20 hyperthyroidism patients and 17 patients who later progressed to ophthalmopathy tested prospective prediction of ophthalmopathy. The 100 discovery patients were randomly split 7:3 into training and test sets. In more than 5 Graves' hyperthyroidism patients, the study also compared T-cell repertoires from thyroid tissue with T-cell repertoires from blood. Once sampling was done, hyperthyroidism patients were given methimazole at a starting dose of 30 mg daily, whereas ophthalmopathy patients were given high-dose intravenous methylprednisolone. The libraries were constructed in a second round of multiplex PCR and then size-selected and purified. The libraries were sequenced on an Illumina HiSeq2000 using paired-end 100 bp reads. Raw data were processed with SOAPnuke, discarding reads with adapters, uncalled bases, mean Phred below 15, or no exact constant-primer or identifier match. COPE v1.2.5 was used to merge the high-quality paired reads, and each unique nucleotide sequence was defined as a clonotype. MiTCR v1.1 was used to align clonotypes to the IMGT TRBV, TRBD and TRBJ reference segments. The analysis included only V-J combinations with a frequency above 0.0001, which together covered around 99% of the repertoires. A TCS score was defined as the ratio of F50 (clonal expansion) to E x V (chaos), with BLOSUM62-based TCRdist applied between CDR3 peptides within each V-J. Welch's t-statistics and random forest reduced 500 to 550 V-J features to under 15, which were used in a naive Bayes classifier (R e1071). No statistical method was used to set the sample size in advance, and investigators knew the group allocation. According to the paper, TCR Vbeta CDR3 sequencing was carried out on 135 peripheral blood samples, which came from fewer than 50 ophthalmopathy, 80 or so hyperthyroidism and roughly 17 progressor patients.

Sequenced material: peripheral blood mononuclear cells (PBMCs), taken at new diagnosis, from a patient treated with antithyroid drugs. This sequence uses TRBV7-9 and TRBJ1-2, with TRBD1 as a weak D call on 6 bases. This receptor was identified in a woman aged 25-40 years with Graves disease. Donor details come from another sample of the same person, matched by shared clones. The nucleotide sequence is TGTGCCAGCAGACATGAAGAGGCAGGGGACAACTATGGCTACACCTTC. It translates as CASRHEEAGDNYGYTF.